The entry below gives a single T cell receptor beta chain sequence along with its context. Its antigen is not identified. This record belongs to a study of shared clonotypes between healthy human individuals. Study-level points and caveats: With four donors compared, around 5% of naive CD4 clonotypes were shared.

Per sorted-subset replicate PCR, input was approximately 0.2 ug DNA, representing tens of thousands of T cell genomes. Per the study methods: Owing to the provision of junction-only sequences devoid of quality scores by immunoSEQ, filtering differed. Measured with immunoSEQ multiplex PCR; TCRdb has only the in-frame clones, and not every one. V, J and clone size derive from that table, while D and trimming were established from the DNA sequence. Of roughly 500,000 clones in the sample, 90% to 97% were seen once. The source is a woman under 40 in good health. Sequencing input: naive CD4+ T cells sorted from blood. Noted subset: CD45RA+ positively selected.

CDR3 nucleotides: TGTGCCAGTAGTCCCGGGACAGTCTTCTTCGGCAATCAGCCCCAGCATTTT. Translated, it gives CASSPGTVFFGNQPQHF. The chain carries TRBV19 and TRBJ1-5; TRBD1 matches at 7 bases. Trimming at V came to 5 bases and at J to 2 bases, leaving 12 bases not matched to a gene. Germline-derived CDR1 and CDR2 are LNHDA and SQIVND (reference sequence). This CDR3 spans 17 amino acids.